This entry lists 26 T cell receptor beta chains sequenced from one sample in a study of cytomegalovirus exposure and HLA in healthy donors. TCRdb's table, derived via immunoSEQ multiplex PCR, lists solely in-frame clones and lacks some. The table shows about 240,000 clones, with approximately 86% occurring only once. Source material: PBMCs. The receptors come from a woman younger than 45 in good health and CMV-seropositive.

This rearrangement joins TRBV25-1 to TRBJ1-2; D remains ambiguous. Germline CDR1 is MGHDK and CDR2 is SYGVNS. This CDR3 is built from 12 residues. V was cut by 3 bases and J by 2 bases, with 4 bases left in between. The CDR3 reads CASSEENYGYTF. The CDR3 DNA is TGTGCCAGCAGTGAGGAGAACTATGGCTACACCTTC.

This chain connects TRBV7-9 to TRBJ1-1, with D tentatively TRBD1 (6 bases). This CDR3 comprises 14 residues. CDR1 is SEHNR, CDR2 FQNEAQ, per germline (reference sequence). Trimming pared 8 bases from V and 2 bases from J, leaving 15 bases between. CDR3 sequence: CASAGQPYNTEAFF. The CDR3 nucleotides read TGTGCCAGCGCCGGACAGCCCTATAACACTGAAGCTTTCTTT.

V usage is TRBV6-4 and J usage is TRBJ2-3, with 10 bases lining up with TRBD2. The germline CDR1 and CDR2 sequences are MRHNA and SNTAGT. V dropped 5 bases and J dropped 6; count of bases not matched to a gene: 8. This CDR3 contains 15 residues. The CDR3 sequence is CASSTGTSVWDTQYF. CDR3 nucleotides: TGTGCCAGCAGTACCGGGACTAGCGTTTGGGATACGCAGTATTTT.

The genes are TRBV13 and TRBJ2-6; the match to TRBD2 covers 7 bases. V shed 1 base and J 0 bases; nucleotides not matched to a gene: 9. Per the germline V gene, CDR1 is PRHDT and CDR2 is FYEKMQ (reference sequence). The CDR3 consists of 19 residues. The CDR3 loop reads CASSLVGGRPSSGANVLTF. Here the CDR3 DNA reads TGTGCCAGCAGCTTAGTGGGGGGGAGGCCCTCCTCTGGGGCCAACGTCCTGACTTTC.

This chain links TRBV7-7 with TRBJ2-1; 7 bases are shared with TRBD2. V dropped 5 bases and J dropped 9; count of bases not matched to a gene: 13. Germline V gene data show CDR1 as SSHAT and CDR2 as FNYEAQ (reference sequence). The CDR3 has 15 amino acids. The DNA of the CDR3 is TGTGCCAGCAGCACCATTCACTCGGGCGGGGGTGAGCAGTTCTTC. Translation: CASSTIHSGGGEQFF.

This chain uses TRBV27 with TRBJ2-1; the match to TRBD2 covers 7 bases. The CDR3 totals 14 residues. Germline assignment: CDR1 MNHEY and CDR2 SMNVEV (reference sequence). V lost 2 bases to trimming and J lost 6 bases; unmatched junction nucleotides: 4. The CDR3 protein is CASSLPWEGNEQFF. DNA for the CDR3: TGTGCCAGCAGTTTACCGTGGGAGGGCAATGAGCAGTTCTTC.

The chain recombines TRBV28 with TRBJ2-1; 11 bases map to TRBD2. The CDR3 is 16 amino acids. Germline-derived CDR1 and CDR2 are MDHEN and SYDVKM. The J segment lost 7 bases and the V segment lost 5 bases, leaving 10 bases of the junction unmatched. CDR3 amino acids: CASSTTSGSLGNEQFF. The CDR3 region has the DNA TGTGCCAGCAGTACTACTAGCGGGAGTCTAGGGAATGAGCAGTTCTTC.

The genes are TRBV19 and TRBJ2-5; weak D call: TRBD2 (6 bases). Between the trimmed V and J ends, which lost 5 bases and 4 bases, there was a span of 11 bases. The CDR3 consists of 13 residues. Germline assignment: CDR1 LNHDA and CDR2 SQIVND (reference sequence). DNA for the CDR3: TGTGCCAGTAGTGGTCTGGGGGGAGAGACCCAGTACTTC. Protein product: CASSGLGGETQYF.

The chain employs TRBV4-2 and TRBJ2-1, with 9 bases that match TRBD2. Germline V CDR1 and CDR2: LGHNA, YNFKEQ. This CDR3 has 16 residues. V lost 4 bases to trimming and J lost 5 bases; unmatched junction nucleotides: 9. CDR3 loop: CASSPLSGRLDNEQFF. The CDR3 DNA reads as TGTGCCAGCAGCCCCTTAAGCGGGAGGTTGGACAATGAGCAGTTCTTC.

The chain combines TRBV18 with TRBJ2-2; 12 bases agree with TRBD2. The CDR3 contains 16 residues. Germline V gene sequence: CDR1 KGHSH, CDR2 LQKENI. V lost 4 bases and J lost 5; bases outside the gene matches: 5. Here the CDR3 reads CASSLSLAGGTGELFF. The CDR3 coding sequence is TGTGCCAGCTCACTCTCACTAGCGGGAGGAACCGGGGAGCTGTTTTTT.

J is TRBJ2-7 and V is TRBV10-3, with 11 bases identical to TRBD2. The CDR3 extends over 17 amino acids. Per germline, CDR1 ENHRY and CDR2 SYGVKD. Trimming at V came to 10 bases and at J to 0 bases, leaving 14 bases not matched to a gene. The CDR3 sequence: CATSGTSGLVGSYEQYF. Written as DNA, the CDR3 is TGTGCCACCTCCGGGACTAGCGGTCTGGTGGGCTCCTACGAGCAGTACTTC.

The chain combines TRBV7-6 with TRBJ2-2, with a weak D call TRBD2 (5 bases). Germline CDR1 SGHVS, CDR2 FNYEAQ. The CDR3 sequence is 19 residues long. V lost 0 bases to trimming and J lost 0 bases, with 17 bases between them. The CDR3 here is CASSLAWARRLTNTGELFF. The DNA of the CDR3 is TGTGCCAGCAGCTTAGCCTGGGCCCGAAGACTAACGAACACCGGGGAGCTGTTTTTT.

V usage is TRBV11-2 and J usage is TRBJ1-5; 9 nucleotides line up with TRBD1. Germline CDR1 reads SGHAT; CDR2 reads FQNNGV. The CDR3 loop spans 15 amino acids. The trim removed 1 base at V and 3 bases at J, leaving 1 base unmatched. The CDR3 DNA reads TGTGCCAGCAGCTTAGGGGACAGGGACAATCAGCCCCAGCATTTT. This gives the protein CASSLGDRDNQPQHF. The variable domain in full, completed from reference TRBV11-2 and TRBJ1-5, reads EAGVAQSPRYKIIEKRQSVAFWCNPISGHATLYWYQQILGQGPKLLIQFQNNGVVDDSQLPKDRFSAERLKGVDSTLKIQPAKLEDSAVYLCASSLGDRDNQPQHFGDGTRLSIL.

This chain connects TRBV7-2 to TRBJ2-1, with 13 positions matching TRBD2. The CDR3 extends over 19 amino acids. Germline CDR1 and CDR2: SGHTA and FQGNSA. The trim removed 0 bases at V and 4 bases at J, leaving 9 bases unmatched. This chain's CDR3 is CASSLAPGLAGVGYNEQFF. The CDR3 nucleotides are TGTGCCAGCAGCTTAGCGCCAGGACTAGCGGGAGTAGGTTACAATGAGCAGTTCTTC.

This clone came up once. J is TRBJ2-2 and V is TRBV6-5; possible D gene TRBD2, 5 bases. This CDR3 has 15 residues. V lost 6 bases and J lost 2, with 13 bases in between. Germline values: CDR1 MNHEY, CDR2 SVGAGI. The CDR3 sequence is CASSPSGLNTGELFF. For the CDR3, the DNA is TGTGCCAGCAGCCCGAGCGGACTCAACACCGGGGAGCTGTTTTTT.

This chain links TRBV2 with TRBJ1-5; 9 bases agree with TRBD1. CDR3 length: 17 residues. The germline V gene has CDR1 SNHLY and CDR2 FYNNEI. The junction had 10 bases not matched to a gene; V was cut back by 4 bases and J by 3 bases. The CDR3 loop is CASSAKGQGLLNQPQHF. Written as DNA, the CDR3 is TGTGCCAGCAGTGCAAAAGGACAGGGGTTGCTCAATCAGCCCCAGCATTTT.

The chain couples TRBV7-7 to TRBJ2-6; TRBD1 agrees at 7 bases. Germline CDR1 and CDR2: SSHAT and FNYEAQ (reference sequence). The CDR3 is 14 residues long. The CDR3 DNA is TGTGCTACCCGACAGGGTACCGGGGCCAACGTCCTGACTTTC. This codes for CATRQGTGANVLTF.

The gene calls are TRBV14 and TRBJ2-1; D is possibly TRBD2 (5 bases). CDR3 size: 18 residues. Germline V lookup: CDR1 SGHDN, CDR2 FVKESK. V was pared by 0 bases and J by 0 bases, with 15 bases between. CDR3: CASSQELASVYSYNEQFF. The DNA of the CDR3 is TGTGCCAGCAGCCAAGAGTTAGCGAGTGTCTACTCCTACAATGAGCAGTTCTTC.

This clone was recorded once. The V and J genes are TRBV5-1 and TRBJ2-7; 12 bases fit TRBD2. CDR3 size: 16 residues. After removal of 4 bases from V and 0 bases from J, the junction contained 5 bases not matched to a gene. The germline CDR1 and CDR2 sequences are SGHRS and YFSETQ. For the CDR3, the DNA is TGCGCCAGCAGCCAGTGGACTAGCGGGAACTCCTACGAGCAGTACTTC. It specifies CASSQWTSGNSYEQYF.

The chain carries TRBV5-1 and TRBJ1-2; the D gene is possibly TRBD1 (5 bases). The V gene's germline CDR1 is SGHRS and CDR2 YFSETQ. The germline V and J ends were trimmed by 7 bases and 1 base, with 11 bases remaining between them. CDR3 size: 13 residues. The CDR3 reads CASSGDYNYGYTF. In nucleotides, the CDR3 is TGCGCCAGCTCGGGGGATTATAACTATGGCTACACCTTC. Full variable domain (missing parts from reference TRBV5-1 and TRBJ1-2): KAGVTQTPRYLIKTRGQQVTLSCSPISGHRSVSWYQQTPGQGLQFLFEYFSETQRNKGNFPGRFSGRQFSNSRSEMNVSTLELGDSALYLCASSGDYNYGYTFGSGTRLTVV.

This clone was seen just once. V is TRBV7-9 and J is TRBJ2-3; D is possibly TRBD2 (5 bases). Trimming cost V 8 bases and J 0 bases, with 15 bases left between them. The CDR3 has 15 amino acids. The germline CDR1 and CDR2 sequences are SEHNR and FQNEAQ (reference sequence). CDR3 amino acids: CASERPAVSTDTQYF. DNA for the CDR3: TGTGCCAGCGAACGGCCAGCGGTCAGCACAGATACGCAGTATTTT.

V is TRBV13 and J is TRBJ2-5; a weak D match, TRBD1 (6 bases). V dropped 3 bases and J dropped 5 bases, with 16 bases sitting between them. CDR3 length: 15 residues. The germline V gene has CDR1 PRHDT and CDR2 FYEKMQ (reference sequence). Here the CDR3 reads CASSLAQGWRETQYF. The CDR3 DNA is TGTGCCAGCAGCTTGGCGCAGGGGTGGCGGGAGACCCAGTACTTC.

Details on this clone: Other DNA sequences from this sample encode an identical CDR3 as well. This rearrangement joins TRBV18 to TRBJ2-5, with D perhaps matching TRBD2 (6 bases). This CDR3 spans 14 amino acids. The V end was cut by 3 bases, the J end by 4 bases, with 12 bases between. The germline gives CDR1 KGHSH, CDR2 LQKENI. DNA of the CDR3: TGTGCCAGCTCACCCCCGGGGGTACGAGAGACCCAGTACTTC. It yields the protein CASSPPGVRETQYF.

V gene TRBV7-9 combines with J gene TRBJ1-1; TRBD1 might be the D (5 bases). The CDR3 contains 17 residues. Between the trimmed V and J ends, which lost 5 bases and 0 bases, there was a span of 19 bases. Germline V CDR1 and CDR2: SEHNR, FQNEAQ (reference sequence). The CDR3 nucleotides are TGTGCCAGCAGCCCACGACTCTCGTCAGGGTTGAACACTGAAGCTTTCTTT. Translating it yields CASSPRLSSGLNTEAFF.

The V call is TRBV5-1, the J call TRBJ2-7; 9 bases are a match to TRBD1. Unmatched junction bases numbered 8, after V lost 0 bases and J lost 4 bases. There are 16 residues in the CDR3. In germline, CDR1 is SGHRS, CDR2 YFSETQ. CDR3 in amino acids: CASSLDKWTGDYEQYF. CDR3 coding DNA: TGCGCCAGCAGCTTGGATAAGTGGACAGGGGATTACGAGCAGTACTTC.

The chain couples TRBV18 to TRBJ2-3; D perhaps matches TRBD1 (6 bases). The V gene's germline CDR1 is KGHSH and CDR2 LQKENI. The ends were cut back, 3 bases at V and 0 bases at J, with 10 bases in the middle. CDR3 length: 15 residues. The CDR3 protein is CASSPVTGSTDTQYF. The CDR3 DNA reads TGTGCCAGCTCACCGGTAACAGGGAGCACAGATACGCAGTATTTT.